These 16 T cell receptor beta chains share one sample of origin, sequenced in a study of monozygotic twins with inflammatory bowel disease (dated by TCRdb to about 2019). The library was obtained by 5' RACE. Sequenced on an Illumina HiSeq 2500. With the reads reprocessed by TCRdb, a single entry stands for each CDR3 protein sequence and no DNA is reported. This sample's table contains roughly 160,000 distinct CDR3 sequences. 6% to 9.5% of the sample is taken by the ten largest. The sequenced sample was blood. The receptors shown here come from a human donor with ulcerative colitis or Crohn's disease, or a healthy co-twin of an affected twin (not recorded which).

J is TRBJ1-3 and V is TRBV18. The CDR3 loop spans 13 amino acids. Germline V gene sequence: CDR1 KGHSH, CDR2 LQKENI. The CDR3: CASSPSSGDTIYF.

The chain recombines TRBV28 with TRBJ2-1; checking the TCRdb D call of TRBD1 is not possible without DNA. This CDR3 contains 14 residues. Germline CDR1 and CDR2: MDHEN and SYDVKM. The CDR3 loop is CAGGPRGRNNEQFF. The whole variable domain, remainder taken from reference TRBV28 and TRBJ2-1, is DVKVTQSSRYLVKRTGEKVFLECVQDMDHENMFWYRQDPGLGLRLIYFSYDVKMKEKGDIPEGYSVSREKKERFSLILESASTNQTSMYLCAGGPRGRNNEQFFGPGTRLTVL.

V is TRBV6-1 and J is TRBJ1-4; no DNA is available, so the TRBD1 call from TCRdb remains unchecked. The germline V gene has CDR1 MNHNS and CDR2 SASEGT. The CDR3 sequence is 16 residues long. The CDR3: CASSSRLTGLNEKLFF.

The V and J genes are TRBV12-3 or TRBV12-4 and TRBJ1-4; the D call of TRBD1 rests on TCRdb alone, since no DNA is present to check it. The CDR3 runs 15 residues. The CDR3 loop reads CASSPWTGENEKLFF.

V usage is TRBV7-2 and J usage is TRBJ2-1; the TCRdb D gene call, TRBD1, has no DNA to confirm it. CDR1 and CDR2 (germline): SGHTA, FQGNSA. This CDR3 is built from 14 residues. The CDR3 sequence: CASSLVGRVNEQFF.

The chain has TRBV5-1 and TRBJ2-5. This CDR3 has 14 amino acids. Looked up from germline, CDR1 is SGHRS and CDR2 is YFSETQ. The CDR3: CASSFAQFGETQYF.

CDR3 protein: CASSSGVQPQHF. The chain is built from TRBV7-9 and TRBJ1-5. Germline V gene lookup returns CDR1 SEHNR and CDR2 FQNEAQ (reference sequence). This CDR3 is 12 amino acids long.

The chain uses TRBV20-1 and TRBJ2-2; TCRdb outputs TRBD2, but without DNA this stays unchecked. The CDR3 sequence is 17 residues long. Germline CDR1 reads DFQATT; CDR2 reads SNEGSKA (reference sequence). CDR3 protein: CSARVPGSGRKAGELFF.

The chain employs TRBV7-6 and TRBJ1-1. CDR3 length equals 13 residues. The germline CDR1 and CDR2 sequences are SGHVS and FNYEAQ. The CDR3 protein is CASSLSLGTEAFF.

The chain links TRBV30 to TRBJ2-1. CDR1 is GTSNPN and CDR2 is SVGIG in the germline V gene (reference sequence). The CDR3 runs to 15 residues. The CDR3 sequence: CAWSRGRGSYNEQFF.

This rearrangement joins TRBV12-3 or TRBV12-4 to TRBJ1-1; TCRdb gives TRBD1 as the D gene, but with no DNA this cannot be confirmed. This CDR3 has 13 amino acids. CDR3: CASRSRTNTEAFF.

The chain is built from TRBV4-3 and TRBJ1-4. Per germline, CDR1 LGHNA and CDR2 YSLEER. The CDR3 totals 15 residues. CDR3 in amino acids: CASSQEKGVNEKLFF.

The J gene is TRBJ1-1, the V gene TRBV6-5; TCRdb gives TRBD1 as the D gene, but with no DNA this cannot be confirmed. The CDR3 consists of 17 residues. Germline values: CDR1 MNHEY, CDR2 SVGAGI. CDR3: CASSYLLGQGVDTEAFF.

This chain uses TRBV7-9 with TRBJ1-3. The CDR3 contains 17 residues. CDR1 and CDR2 (germline): SEHNR, FQNEAQ (reference sequence). The CDR3 loop reads CASSFAVTEFFGNTIYF.

V gene TRBV7-9 combines with J gene TRBJ1-5; with no DNA, the TCRdb D assignment of TRBD1 cannot be verified. The CDR3 contains 16 residues. Germline V lookup: CDR1 SEHNR, CDR2 FQNEAQ (reference sequence). Here the CDR3 reads CASSLGRTVSNQPQHF.

The gene calls are TRBV29-1 and TRBJ2-7; TCRdb returns TRBD1, unconfirmable since there is no DNA. CDR1 and CDR2 from the germline V gene are SQVTM and ANQGSEA. CDR3 length: 15 amino acids. CDR3 loop: CSVEARGGLIYEQYF.